Here is one T cell receptor beta chain with its context. Its matching antigen is unknown. The data are from a study of T cells and Merkel cell carcinoma outcomes. Regarding the study as a whole: Reportedly, T-cell repertoire with density predicts Merkel cell carcinoma outcomes.

Data came from immunoSEQ multiplex PCR; TCRdb stores just in-frame clones and leaves some out. The table has some 6,100 clones, around three quarters seen once. This receptor was identified in a human donor with Merkel cell carcinoma. The sequencing sample was made of tumor tissue from Merkel cell carcinoma.

Here the CDR3 DNA reads TGTGCCAGCTCACCATCAGGGTCCGGAAGCAATCAGCCCCAGCATTTT. It encodes CASSPSGSGSNQPQHF. The J gene is TRBJ1-5, the V gene TRBV18; weak D call: TRBD1 (5 bases). The CDR3 consists of 16 residues. With 2 bases removed from V and 1 base from J, the gap between germline ends came to 12 bases. Germline V gene data show CDR1 as KGHSH and CDR2 as LQKENI. Together with reference TRBV18 and TRBJ1-5, the CDR3 gives the full variable domain: NAGVMQNPRHLVRRRGQEARLRCSPMKGHSHVYWYRQLPEEGLKFMVYLQKENIIDESGMPKERFSAEFPKEGPSILRIQQVVRGDSAAYFCASSPSGSGSNQPQHFGDGTRLSIL.